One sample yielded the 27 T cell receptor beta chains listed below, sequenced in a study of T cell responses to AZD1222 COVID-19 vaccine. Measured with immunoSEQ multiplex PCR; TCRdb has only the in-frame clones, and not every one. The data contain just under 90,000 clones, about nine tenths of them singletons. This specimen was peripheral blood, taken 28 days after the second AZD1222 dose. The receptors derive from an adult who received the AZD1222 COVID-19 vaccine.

CDR3 bases: TGTGCCAGTAGTATTCCCGAGGCAGTCTATGGCTACACCTTC. Amino acids: CASSIPEAVYGYTF. This sequence joins TRBV19 and TRBJ1-2; unclear D gene. The germline V and J ends were trimmed by 3 bases and 4 bases, with 12 bases remaining between them. CDR3 length equals 14 residues. Germline lookup yields CDR1 LNHDA and CDR2 SQIVND (reference sequence).

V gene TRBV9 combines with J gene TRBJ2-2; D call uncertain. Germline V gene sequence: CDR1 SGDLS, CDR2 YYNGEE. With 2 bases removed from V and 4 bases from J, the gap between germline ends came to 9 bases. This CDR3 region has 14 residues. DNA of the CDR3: TGTGCCAGCAGCGTGTTAGCTCGCACCGGGGAGCTGTTTTTT. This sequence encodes CASSVLARTGELFF.

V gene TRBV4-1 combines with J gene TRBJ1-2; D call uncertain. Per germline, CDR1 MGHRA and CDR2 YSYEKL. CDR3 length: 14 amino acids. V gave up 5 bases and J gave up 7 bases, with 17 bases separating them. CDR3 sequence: CASSAQWDSSGYTF. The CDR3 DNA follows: TGCGCCAGCAGCGCGCAATGGGATTCTAGTGGCTACACCTTC.

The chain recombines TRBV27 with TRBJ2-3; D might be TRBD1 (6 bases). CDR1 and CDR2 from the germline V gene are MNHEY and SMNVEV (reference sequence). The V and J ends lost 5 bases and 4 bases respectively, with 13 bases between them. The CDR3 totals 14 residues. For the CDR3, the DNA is TGTGCCAGCAGTCTGGACAGAAAGCCAGATACGCAGTATTTT. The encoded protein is CASSLDRKPDTQYF.

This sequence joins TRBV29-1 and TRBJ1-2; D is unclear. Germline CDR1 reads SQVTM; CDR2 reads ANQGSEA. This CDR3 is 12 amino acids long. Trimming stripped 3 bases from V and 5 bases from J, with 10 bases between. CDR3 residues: CSVEADLYGYTF. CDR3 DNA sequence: TGCAGCGTTGAGGCAGATCTGTATGGCTACACCTTC.

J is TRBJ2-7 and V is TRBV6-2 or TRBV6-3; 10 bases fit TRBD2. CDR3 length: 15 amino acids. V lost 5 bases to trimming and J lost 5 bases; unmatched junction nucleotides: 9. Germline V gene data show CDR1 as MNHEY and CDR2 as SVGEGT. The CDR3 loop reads CASSHEGLASNEQYF. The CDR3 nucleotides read TGTGCCAGCAGTCATGAGGGACTAGCGAGCAACGAGCAGTACTTC.

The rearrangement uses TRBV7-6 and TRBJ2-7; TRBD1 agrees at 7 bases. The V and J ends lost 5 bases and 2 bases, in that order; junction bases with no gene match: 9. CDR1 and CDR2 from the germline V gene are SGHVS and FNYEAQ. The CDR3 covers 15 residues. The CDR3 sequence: CASSIGQDITYEQYF. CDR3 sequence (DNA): TGTGCCAGCAGCATCGGACAGGACATTACCTACGAGCAGTACTTC. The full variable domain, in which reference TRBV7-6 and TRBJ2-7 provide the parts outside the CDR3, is GAGVSQSPRYKVTKRGQDVALRCDPISGHVSLYWYRQALGQGPEFLTYFNYEAQQDKSGLPNDRFSAERPEGSISTLTIQRTEQRDSAMYRCASSIGQDITYEQYFGPGTRLTVT.

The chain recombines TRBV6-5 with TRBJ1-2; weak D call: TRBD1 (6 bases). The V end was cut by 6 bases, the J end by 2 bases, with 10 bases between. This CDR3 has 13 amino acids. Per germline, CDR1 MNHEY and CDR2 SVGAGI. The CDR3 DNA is TGTGCCAGCAGGGCCGACAGGAACTATGGCTACACCTTC. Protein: CASRADRNYGYTF.

The CDR3 is CASSYSRQGAQDGYTF. The CDR3 coding sequence is TGTGCCAGCAGTTACTCAAGACAGGGGGCGCAGGATGGCTACACCTTC. This chain connects TRBV6-6 to TRBJ1-2, with 10 bases aligning to TRBD1. This CDR3 region has 16 residues. With 0 bases clipped from V and 6 bases from J, the junction kept 7 bases outside the gene matches. CDR1 and CDR2 from the germline V gene are MNHNY and SVGAGI (reference sequence).

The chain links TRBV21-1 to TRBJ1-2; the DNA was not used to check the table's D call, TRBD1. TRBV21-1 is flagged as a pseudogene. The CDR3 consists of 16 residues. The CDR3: CASSRSCRKYNYGYTF. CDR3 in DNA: TGTGCCAGCAGCAGAAGCTGCAGGAAATACAACTATGGCTACACCTTC.

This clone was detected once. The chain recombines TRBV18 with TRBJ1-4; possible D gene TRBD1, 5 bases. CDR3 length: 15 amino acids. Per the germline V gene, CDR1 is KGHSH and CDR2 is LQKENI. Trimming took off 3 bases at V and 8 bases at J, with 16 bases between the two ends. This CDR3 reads CASSPRAREGEKLFF. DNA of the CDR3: TGTGCCAGCTCACCTAGGGCCCGCGAGGGGGAAAAACTGTTTTTT.

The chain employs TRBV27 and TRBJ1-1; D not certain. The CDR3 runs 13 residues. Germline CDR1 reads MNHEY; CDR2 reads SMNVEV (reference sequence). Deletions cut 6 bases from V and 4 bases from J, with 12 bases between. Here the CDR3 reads CASSLNWGTEAFF. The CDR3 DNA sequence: TGTGCCAGCAGCTTAAACTGGGGCACTGAAGCTTTCTTT.

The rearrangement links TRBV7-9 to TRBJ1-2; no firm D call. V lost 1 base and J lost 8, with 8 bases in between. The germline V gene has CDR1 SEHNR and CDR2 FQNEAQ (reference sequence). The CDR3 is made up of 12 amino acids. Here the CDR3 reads CASSLDYRGYTF. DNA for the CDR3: TGTGCCAGCAGCTTAGACTATCGCGGCTACACCTTC. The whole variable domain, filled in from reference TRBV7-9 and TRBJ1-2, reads DTGVSQNPRHKITKRGQNVTFRCDPISEHNRLYWYRQTLGQGPEFLTYFQNEAQLEKSRLLSDRFSAERPKGSFSTLEIQRTEQGDSAMYLCASSLDYRGYTFGSGTRLTVV.

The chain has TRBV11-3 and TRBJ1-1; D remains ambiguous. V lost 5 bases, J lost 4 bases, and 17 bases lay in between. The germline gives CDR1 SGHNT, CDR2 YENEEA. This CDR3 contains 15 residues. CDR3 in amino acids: CASSPLTGKVTEAFF. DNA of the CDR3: TGTGCCAGCAGCCCCCTGACGGGGAAGGTCACTGAAGCTTTCTTT.

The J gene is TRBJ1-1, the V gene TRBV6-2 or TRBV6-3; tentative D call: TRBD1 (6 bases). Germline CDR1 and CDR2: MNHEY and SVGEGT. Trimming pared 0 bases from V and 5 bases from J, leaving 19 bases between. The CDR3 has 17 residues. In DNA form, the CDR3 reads TGTGCCAGCAGTTACTCCCCCCCAGGGGATGAGAGTACTGAAGCTTTCTTT. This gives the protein CASSYSPPGDESTEAFF.

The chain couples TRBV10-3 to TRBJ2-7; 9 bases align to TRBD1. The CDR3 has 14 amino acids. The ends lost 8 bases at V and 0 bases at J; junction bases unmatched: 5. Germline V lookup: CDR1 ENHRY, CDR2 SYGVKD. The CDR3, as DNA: TGTGCCATCCGCAGGACAGGGGACTCCTACGAGCAGTACTTC. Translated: CAIRRTGDSYEQYF.

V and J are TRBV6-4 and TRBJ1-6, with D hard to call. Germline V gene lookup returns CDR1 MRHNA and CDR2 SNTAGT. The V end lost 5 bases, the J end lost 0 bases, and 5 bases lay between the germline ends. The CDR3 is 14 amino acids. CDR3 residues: CASSPSSYNSPLHF. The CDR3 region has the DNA TGTGCCAGCAGTCCCAGCTCCTATAATTCACCCCTCCACTTT.

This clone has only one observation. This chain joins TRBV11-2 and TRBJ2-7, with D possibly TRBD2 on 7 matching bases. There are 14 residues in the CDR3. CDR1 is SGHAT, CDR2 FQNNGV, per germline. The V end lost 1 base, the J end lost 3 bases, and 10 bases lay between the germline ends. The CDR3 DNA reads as TGTGCCAGCAGCTTAGCGGGGGGCCACTACGAGCAGTACTTC. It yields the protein CASSLAGGHYEQYF.

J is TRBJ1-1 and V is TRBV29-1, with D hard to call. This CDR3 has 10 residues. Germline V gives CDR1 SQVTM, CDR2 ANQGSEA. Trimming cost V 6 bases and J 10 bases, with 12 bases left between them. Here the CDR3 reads CSVGPVVAFF. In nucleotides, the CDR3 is TGCAGCGTCGGCCCCGTGGTAGCTTTCTTT.

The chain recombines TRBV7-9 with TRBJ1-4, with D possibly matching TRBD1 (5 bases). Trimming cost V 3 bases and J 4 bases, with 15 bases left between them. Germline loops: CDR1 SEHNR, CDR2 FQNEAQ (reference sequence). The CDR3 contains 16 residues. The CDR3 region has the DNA TGTGCCAGCAGCTTCGCCGCCGGGACGTTTAATGAAAAACTGTTTTTT. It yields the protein CASSFAAGTFNEKLFF. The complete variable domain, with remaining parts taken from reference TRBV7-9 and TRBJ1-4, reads DTGVSQNPRHKITKRGQNVTFRCDPISEHNRLYWYRQTLGQGPEFLTYFQNEAQLEKSRLLSDRFSAERPKGSFSTLEIQRTEQGDSAMYLCASSFAAGTFNEKLFFGSGTQLSVL.

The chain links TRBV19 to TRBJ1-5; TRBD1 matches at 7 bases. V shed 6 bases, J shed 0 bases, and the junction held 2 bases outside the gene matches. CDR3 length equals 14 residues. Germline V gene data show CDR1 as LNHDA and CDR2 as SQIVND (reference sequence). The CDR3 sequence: CASSRQGSNQPQHF. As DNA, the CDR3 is TGTGCCAGTAGCAGACAGGGTAGCAATCAGCCCCAGCATTTT.

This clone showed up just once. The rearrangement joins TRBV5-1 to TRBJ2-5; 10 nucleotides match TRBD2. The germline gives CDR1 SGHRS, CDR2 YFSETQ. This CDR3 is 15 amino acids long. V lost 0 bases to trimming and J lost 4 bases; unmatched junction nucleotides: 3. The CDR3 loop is CASSLVASGGETQYF. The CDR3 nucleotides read TGCGCCAGCAGCTTGGTGGCTAGCGGGGGAGAGACCCAGTACTTC. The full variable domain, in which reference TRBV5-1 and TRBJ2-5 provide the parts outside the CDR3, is KAGVTQTPRYLIKTRGQQVTLSCSPISGHRSVSWYQQTPGQGLQFLFEYFSETQRNKGNFPGRFSGRQFSNSRSEMNVSTLELGDSALYLCASSLVASGGETQYFGPGTRLLVL.

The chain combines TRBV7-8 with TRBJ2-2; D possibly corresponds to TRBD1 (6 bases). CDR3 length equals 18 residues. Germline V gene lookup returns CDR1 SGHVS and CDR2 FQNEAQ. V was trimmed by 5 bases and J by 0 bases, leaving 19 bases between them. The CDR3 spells CASSPLPGQSSNTGELFF. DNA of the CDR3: TGTGCCAGCAGCCCTTTACCCGGACAGTCCTCGAACACCGGGGAGCTGTTTTTT.

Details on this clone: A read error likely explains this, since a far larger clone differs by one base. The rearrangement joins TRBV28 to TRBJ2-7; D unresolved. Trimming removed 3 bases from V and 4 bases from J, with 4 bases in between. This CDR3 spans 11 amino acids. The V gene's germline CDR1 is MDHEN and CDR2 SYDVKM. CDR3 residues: CASSLGYEQYF. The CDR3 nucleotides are TGTGCCAGCAGTTTGGGGTACGAGCAGTACTTC.

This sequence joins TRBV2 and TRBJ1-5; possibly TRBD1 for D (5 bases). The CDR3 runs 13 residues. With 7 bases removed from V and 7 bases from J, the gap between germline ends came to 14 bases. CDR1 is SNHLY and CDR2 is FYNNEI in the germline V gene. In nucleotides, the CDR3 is TGTGCCAGCAAGACGAGGGGTGACCAGCCCCAGCATTTT. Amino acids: CASKTRGDQPQHF.

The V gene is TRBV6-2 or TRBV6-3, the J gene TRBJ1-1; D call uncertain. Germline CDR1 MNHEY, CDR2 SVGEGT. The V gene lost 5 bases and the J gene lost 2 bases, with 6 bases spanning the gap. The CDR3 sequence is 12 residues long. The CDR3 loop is CASSIPNTEAFF. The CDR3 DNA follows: TGTGCCAGCAGTATTCCAAACACTGAAGCTTTCTTT.

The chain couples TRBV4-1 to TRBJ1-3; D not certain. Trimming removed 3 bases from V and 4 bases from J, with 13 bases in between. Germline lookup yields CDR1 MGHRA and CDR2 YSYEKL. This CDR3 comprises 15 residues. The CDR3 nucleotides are TGCGCCAGCAGCCAGACGATGATGTTCGGAAACACCATATATTTT. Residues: CASSQTMMFGNTIYF.